This passage covers 8 T cell receptor beta chains from one sample sequenced in a study of cytomegalovirus exposure and HLA in healthy donors. PCR was performed using 60 Vbeta and 13 Jbeta primers. Profiling relied on immunoSEQ multiplex PCR, and the TCRdb table lists in-frame clones only, not all of them. Altogether fewer than 200,000 clones are present, more than 75% being singletons, with the ten largest covering 0.96%. Sequencing used PBMCs. Receptors were obtained from a girl aged 2-10 years in good health and CMV-seropositive.

The chain employs TRBV30 and TRBJ2-3; 7 bases map to TRBD2. J was trimmed by 0 bases and V by 6 bases; bases with no gene match: 9. Germline V gene sequence: CDR1 GTSNPN, CDR2 SVGIG (reference sequence). The CDR3 has 15 amino acids. CDR3 nucleotide sequence: TGTGCCTGCCTTGGCGGTAGCGGGAGCACAGATACGCAGTATTTT. Amino acid sequence: CACLGGSGSTDTQYF.

This sequence joins TRBV5-5 and TRBJ2-5, with D possibly TRBD1 on 7 matching bases. Germline V lookup: CDR1 SGHKS, CDR2 YYEKEE (reference sequence). Trimming left V 5 bases short and J 5 bases short, with 16 bases between. The CDR3 runs 14 residues. CDR3 in amino acids: CASSPATGRETQYF. CDR3 nucleotide sequence: TGTGCCAGCAGTCCTGCGACAGGGAGGGAGACCCAGTACTTC.

This clone was detected once. The chain joins TRBV4-1 to TRBJ2-7; TRBD1 agrees at 7 bases. J lost 2 bases, V lost 6 bases, and 7 bases had no gene match. Germline assignment: CDR1 MGHRA and CDR2 YSYEKL. The CDR3 loop spans 14 amino acids. The CDR3 here is CASSRRTGPYEQYF. CDR3 nucleotides: TGCGCCAGCAGTCGAAGGACAGGACCCTACGAGCAGTACTTC.

This clone was found once. This sequence joins TRBV27 and TRBJ2-1; possible D gene TRBD2, 6 bases. Trimming cost V 3 bases and J 10 bases, with 16 bases left between them. There are 14 residues in the CDR3. CDR1 MNHEY and CDR2 SMNVEV come from the germline V gene (reference sequence). CDR3 protein: CASSFGTPRGEQFF. The DNA of the CDR3 is TGTGCCAGCAGTTTCGGGACTCCGAGAGGCGAGCAGTTCTTC.

This sequence joins TRBV9 and TRBJ1-3, with D perhaps matching TRBD1 (6 bases). V was clipped by 4 bases and J by 0 bases, with 17 bases between them. Per germline, CDR1 SGDLS and CDR2 YYNGEE. The CDR3 totals 17 residues. The DNA of the CDR3 is TGTGCCAGCAGCCTAGGCGGGGGACACAGCTCTGGAAACACCATATATTTT. It specifies CASSLGGGHSSGNTIYF.

The chain couples TRBV6-5 to TRBJ2-5; 8 bases are a match to TRBD1. V dropped 2 bases and J dropped 1; count of bases not matched to a gene: 6. CDR1 is MNHEY and CDR2 is SVGAGI in the germline V gene. The CDR3 consists of 16 residues. The CDR3 sequence is CASSYRQGASQETQYF. The CDR3 DNA reads TGTGCCAGCAGTTACCGGCAGGGGGCTTCCCAAGAGACCCAGTACTTC.

The chain uses TRBV10-3 and TRBJ2-1, with 7 bases lining up with TRBD2. The CDR3 is 15 residues long. The V segment lost 5 bases and the J segment 3 bases; nucleotides outside the gene matches: 7. Germline V CDR1 and CDR2: ENHRY, SYGVKD. CDR3 protein: CAISREGGVYNEQFF. CDR3 coding DNA: TGTGCCATCAGTCGAGAGGGAGGGGTCTACAATGAGCAGTTCTTC.

This clone was seen more than once but under ten times. V and J are TRBV28 and TRBJ1-3, with a weak D call TRBD1 (5 bases). The CDR3 consists of 14 residues. V dropped 6 bases and J dropped 3 bases, with 12 bases sitting between them. Germline CDR1 is MDHEN and CDR2 is SYDVKM. This CDR3 is CASSPRGFGNTIYF. In nucleotides, the CDR3 is TGTGCCAGCAGCCCGCGGGGGTTTGGAAACACCATATATTTT. Together with reference TRBV28 and TRBJ1-3, the CDR3 gives the full variable domain: DVKVTQSSRYLVKRTGEKVFLECVQDMDHENMFWYRQDPGLGLRLIYFSYDVKMKEKGDIPEGYSVSREKKERFSLILESASTNQTSMYLCASSPRGFGNTIYFGEGSWLTVV.